The 20 T cell receptor beta chains reported below all come from one sample, sequenced in a study of blood T cell repertoires in COVID-19. Sequencing used immunoSEQ multiplex PCR; TCRdb keeps in-frame clones, though not all of them. This sample has roughly 18,000 clones, with 70% to 90% found just once. The sample comprised peripheral blood. Receptors were obtained from an elderly man with acute or convalescent COVID-19.

The chain couples TRBV27 to TRBJ1-5; a weak D match, TRBD1 (5 bases). CDR1 is MNHEY and CDR2 is SMNVEV in the germline V gene (reference sequence). Trimming removed 2 bases from V and 3 bases from J, with 11 bases in between. The CDR3 runs 15 residues. CDR3 coding DNA: TGTGCCAGCAGTTTAGTGGGGGGTTACAATCAGCCCCAGCATTTT. This encodes CASSLVGGYNQPQHF.

The chain carries TRBV28 and TRBJ1-1, with TRBD1 matching 8 bases. The CDR3 has 16 residues. Germline V gene sequence: CDR1 MDHEN, CDR2 SYDVKM. V dropped 1 base and J dropped 2; count of bases not matched to a gene: 6. Here the CDR3 DNA reads TGTGCCAGCAGTTTATTAGGGACAGGAGTAAACACTGAAGCTTTCTTT. It encodes CASSLLGTGVNTEAFF.

V is TRBV5-4 and J is TRBJ2-3; D possibly corresponds to TRBD1 (6 bases). Trimming took off 4 bases at V and 0 bases at J, with 15 bases between the two ends. The CDR3 covers 16 residues. Germline values: CDR1 SGHNT, CDR2 YYREEE (reference sequence). CDR3 protein: CASSPQGTRSTDTQYF. The CDR3 region has the DNA TGTGCCAGCAGCCCGCAAGGGACACGGAGCACAGATACGCAGTATTTT. The full variable domain, completed using reference TRBV5-4 and TRBJ2-3, is ETGVTQSPTHLIKTRGQQVTLRCSSQSGHNTVSWYQQALGQGPQFIFQYYREEENGRGNFPPRFSGLQFPNYSSELNVNALELDDSALYLCASSPQGTRSTDTQYFGPGTRLTVL.

The chain uses TRBV4-2 and TRBJ1-2; a possible D gene is TRBD1 (5 bases). This CDR3 has 15 amino acids. V was trimmed by 0 bases and J by 6 bases, leaving 14 bases between them. Germline CDR1 and CDR2: LGHNA and YNFKEQ. The CDR3 reads CASSQEGDRVNGYTF. The CDR3 nucleotides are TGTGCCAGCAGCCAAGAAGGGGATAGGGTGAATGGCTACACCTTC.

This clone was seen a single time. The V and J genes are TRBV27 and TRBJ1-2, with D maybe TRBD1 (6 bases). Germline lookup yields CDR1 MNHEY and CDR2 SMNVEV (reference sequence). V was shortened by 6 bases and J by 4 bases, with 12 bases between the two germline ends. CDR3 length equals 13 residues. DNA of the CDR3: TGTGCCAGCAGCCCACAGGGTCCCTATGGCTACACCTTC. Its protein is CASSPQGPYGYTF.

The CDR3 DNA follows: TGTGCCAGCAGCTTAGTCTGGCAGGGGGCCGGTGGGGCCAACGTCCTGACTTTC. Translated, it gives CASSLVWQGAGGANVLTF. The chain uses TRBV11-2 and TRBJ2-6; 8 bases are a match to TRBD1. The junction had 8 bases not matched to a gene; V was cut back by 1 base and J by 3 bases. CDR3 length: 18 residues. Germline assignment: CDR1 SGHAT and CDR2 FQNNGV.

This chain uses TRBV7-6 with TRBJ2-2, with 7 nucleotides matching TRBD2. With V trimmed by 5 bases and J by 4 bases, 4 bases remained unmatched. CDR1 is SGHVS, CDR2 FNYEAQ, per germline. The CDR3 extends over 14 amino acids. The CDR3 protein is CASSGLDRTGELFF. CDR3 nucleotide sequence: TGTGCCAGCAGCGGACTAGATCGCACCGGGGAGCTGTTTTTT.

The V and J genes are TRBV3-1 (or the pseudogene TRBV3-2) and TRBJ1-2, with D possibly TRBD1 on 6 matching bases. This CDR3 spans 15 amino acids. V shed 6 bases and J shed 2 bases, with 16 bases lying between them. Germline lookup yields CDR1 LGHDT and CDR2 YNNKEL (reference sequence). The DNA of the CDR3 is TGTGCCAGCAGGGACCCGGGACAACTGAACTATGGCTACACCTTC. Translating gives CASRDPGQLNYGYTF.

This chain connects TRBV25-1 to TRBJ1-1; D is uncertain. V lost 1 base and J lost 3, with 12 bases in between. The CDR3 runs 15 residues. Germline V gives CDR1 MGHDK, CDR2 SYGVNS. The CDR3 sequence is CASSESPEEYTEAFF. In nucleotides, the CDR3 is TGTGCCAGCAGTGAATCGCCCGAGGAGTACACTGAAGCTTTCTTT.

The chain uses TRBV7-9 and TRBJ2-7; possibly TRBD1 for D (7 bases). The CDR3 is 14 residues long. Germline V gives CDR1 SEHNR, CDR2 FQNEAQ (reference sequence). The ends were cut back, 5 bases at V and 5 bases at J, with 16 bases in the middle. The CDR3 DNA is TGTGCCAGCAGCCTCAGCAGGGGGGAGGACGAGCAGTACTTC. It codes for CASSLSRGEDEQYF.

This clone was seen only a few times. The rearrangement links TRBV30 to TRBJ2-1; 11 positions match TRBD2. V lost 8 bases, J lost 0 bases, and 9 bases stayed unmatched. CDR3 length: 16 amino acids. Per germline, CDR1 GTSNPN and CDR2 SVGIG (reference sequence). CDR3 sequence reads: CALAPSGGLSYNEQFF. For the CDR3, the DNA is TGTGCCCTTGCGCCTAGCGGGGGGCTCTCCTACAATGAGCAGTTCTTC.

V usage is TRBV5-1 and J usage is TRBJ2-2; 7 nucleotides match TRBD2. CDR1 is SGHRS, CDR2 YFSETQ, per germline. This CDR3 contains 15 residues. V shed 2 bases, J shed 3 bases, and the junction held 4 bases outside the gene matches. The DNA for the CDR3 is TGCGCCAGCAGCTTATCAGGGAGGGACACCGGGGAGCTGTTTTTT. This sequence encodes CASSLSGRDTGELFF.

The sample holds one count of this clone. The chain links TRBV12-5 to TRBJ2-5, with TRBD1 matching 8 bases. CDR3 length equals 15 residues. Germline V gene sequence: CDR1 LGHNT, CDR2 FRNRAP. Trimming removed 6 bases from V and 5 bases from J; junction bases left unmatched: 11. The CDR3 DNA follows: TGTGCTAGTGGATTCGGACAGGGCGCGGGGGAGACCCAGTACTTC. It yields the protein CASGFGQGAGETQYF.

This chain links TRBV14 with TRBJ2-1, with TRBD2 identical over 7 bases. The CDR3 is 13 residues long. Germline loops: CDR1 SGHDN, CDR2 FVKESK. After removal of 0 bases from V and 11 bases from J, the junction contained 4 bases not matched to a gene. This chain's CDR3 is CASSQEREGQQFF. The CDR3 DNA reads TGTGCCAGCAGCCAAGAGAGGGAGGGACAGCAGTTCTTC.

The rearrangement joins TRBV7-2 to TRBJ2-5, with D tentatively TRBD1 (5 bases). V gave up 5 bases and J gave up 1 base, with 11 bases separating them. Per germline, CDR1 SGHTA and CDR2 FQGNSA. The CDR3 has 14 residues. The CDR3 DNA reads TGTGCCAGCAGCGGGGCTCCTCTCCAAGAGACCCAGTACTTC. This codes for CASSGAPLQETQYF.

J is TRBJ2-4 and V is TRBV11-2, with 7 bases lining up with TRBD1. The V and J ends lost 6 bases and 9 bases, in that order; junction bases with no gene match: 11. Looked up from germline, CDR1 is SGHAT and CDR2 is FQNNGV. The CDR3 extends over 14 amino acids. CDR3 DNA: TGTGCCAGCAGTGAAGCAGGGGGTAATAGCATTCAGTACTTC. It specifies CASSEAGGNSIQYF.

The chain's CDR3 is CASRGEGTGSEKLFF. In DNA, the CDR3 is TGCGCCAGCAGAGGCGAGGGGACAGGGTCTGAAAAACTGTTTTTT. This chain connects TRBV5-1 to TRBJ1-4, with 9 nucleotides matching TRBD1. V was clipped by 5 bases and J by 7 bases; unmatched bases: 9. CDR3 size: 15 residues. Germline CDR1 is SGHRS and CDR2 is YFSETQ.

V is TRBV7-2 and J is TRBJ1-1, with TRBD1 as a possible D gene (5 bases). CDR1 is SGHTA and CDR2 is FQGNSA in the germline V gene. V lost 6 bases to trimming and J lost 6 bases, with 20 bases between them. The CDR3 length is 15 residues. This CDR3 reads CASRPFWGAEAEAFF. The DNA for the CDR3 is TGTGCCAGCAGGCCCTTTTGGGGCGCTGAGGCTGAAGCTTTCTTT. The full variable domain, rest sourced from reference TRBV7-2 and TRBJ1-1, is GAGVSQSPSNKVTEKGKDVELRCDPISGHTALYWYRQSLGQGLEFLIYFQGNSAPDKSGLPSDRFSAERTGGSVSTLTIQRTQQEDSAVYLCASRPFWGAEAEAFFGQGTRLTVV.

The sample holds one count of this clone. The chain is built from TRBV4-2 and TRBJ1-4, with TRBD1 identical over 8 bases. The CDR3 contains 17 residues. Losses at the gene ends were 1 base for V and 3 bases for J; bases not matched to a gene: 7. Germline CDR1 is LGHNA and CDR2 is YNFKEQ. The CDR3 DNA reads TGTGCCAGCAGCCAAGCCGACAGGGGAGAGGCTAATGAAAAACTGTTTTTT. Protein product: CASSQADRGEANEKLFF.

The gene calls are TRBV6-1 and TRBJ2-1, with 9 bases lining up with TRBD2. CDR3 length: 15 residues. The germline gives CDR1 MNHNS, CDR2 SASEGT. J lost 8 bases, V lost 0 bases, and 5 bases had no gene match. This CDR3 reads CASSEARGGIDEQFF. Written as DNA, the CDR3 is TGTGCCAGCAGTGAAGCGCGGGGGGGCATCGATGAGCAGTTCTTC.